This T cell receptor beta chain was obtained from a study of cytomegalovirus exposure and HLA in healthy donors. Study-level results: Trimming of TCR beta V- and J-genes showed a link, identified in a later analysis, to a missense DCLRE1C variant.

There are 17 residues in the CDR3. CDR1 and CDR2 from the germline V gene are SGHDN and FVKESK. The V segment lost 4 bases and the J segment 6 bases; nucleotides outside the gene matches: 15. Concerning this clone itself: Its specificity is unknown.

Primers included in the PCR were 60 Vbeta and 13 Jbeta primers. Profiling relied on immunoSEQ multiplex PCR, and the TCRdb table lists in-frame clones only, not all of them. This sample yields about 170,000 clones, of which roughly 80% are seen a single time; approximately 4.1% belongs to the top ten. V usage is TRBV14 and J usage is TRBJ2-7; 10 positions agree with TRBD1. Sequenced material: PBMCs. This sequence was found in a woman aged 45-59 years in good health and CMV-seropositive. CDR3 in amino acids: CASSRQKWDRGKGEQYF. DNA of the CDR3: TGTGCCAGCAGCCGACAAAAATGGGACAGGGGAAAGGGCGAGCAGTACTTC.